The next 15 T cell receptor beta chains were all read from a single sample in a study of blood T cell repertoires in COVID-19. Generated by immunoSEQ multiplex PCR, the TCRdb table keeps only in-frame clones and is missing some. The data hold tens of thousands of clones, with approximately 89% observed a single time. Sequenced material: peripheral blood. Source of these receptors: a human donor in a cohort sampled during active COVID-19.

In its sample, this clone was seen once. The V gene is TRBV11-2, the J gene TRBJ2-1, with D perhaps TRBD2 (6 bases). The germline V and J ends were trimmed by 0 bases and 8 bases, with 26 bases remaining between them. CDR3 length equals 19 residues. CDR1 and CDR2 from the germline V gene are SGHAT and FQNNGV. This CDR3 is CASSLDHRGRRERVHEQFF. The DNA for the CDR3 is TGTGCCAGCAGCTTAGATCACCGGGGCCGGAGGGAGAGGGTCCATGAGCAGTTCTTC.

V usage is TRBV10-3 and J usage is TRBJ1-4; D is perhaps TRBD1 (5 bases). The V gene's germline CDR1 is ENHRY and CDR2 SYGVKD. This CDR3 has 15 amino acids. V lost 3 bases, J lost 8 bases, and 16 bases lay in between. The CDR3 protein is CAISDVGGDPEKLFF. The CDR3 DNA is TGTGCCATCAGTGACGTTGGGGGGGATCCCGAAAAACTGTTTTTT.

This clone has a single count. The V call is TRBV27, the J call TRBJ1-2; the match to TRBD1 covers 8 bases. V lost 3 bases, J lost 3 bases, and 12 bases stayed unmatched. The CDR3 has 17 residues. Germline V gene lookup returns CDR1 MNHEY and CDR2 SMNVEV (reference sequence). CDR3 bases: TGTGCCAGCAGTTTTGGAGAAACAGGGGGAGGGTACTATGGCTACACCTTC. Its translation is CASSFGETGGGYYGYTF.

This chain connects TRBV6-5 to TRBJ2-7; a weak D match, TRBD1 (8 bases). The CDR3 contains 15 residues. CDR1 MNHEY and CDR2 SVGAGI come from the germline V gene. V was cut by 4 bases and J by 4 bases, with 17 bases left in between. CDR3 loop: CASSSRQGRGYEQYF. In DNA, the CDR3 is TGTGCCAGCAGTTCCCGACAGGGGAGGGGTTACGAGCAGTACTTC.

The genes are TRBV5-6 and TRBJ2-3; 10 bases line up with TRBD2. Germline V lookup: CDR1 SGHDT, CDR2 YYEEEE. Trimming at V came to 0 bases and at J to 0 bases, leaving 4 bases not matched to a gene. This CDR3 contains 17 residues. CDR3 DNA: TGTGCCAGCAGCTTGGGCCTAGCGGGGGTCAGCACAGATACGCAGTATTTT. Its protein product is CASSLGLAGVSTDTQYF.

The chain joins TRBV5-1 to TRBJ2-1; perhaps TRBD2 as D (5 bases). CDR3 length: 16 residues. Trimming stripped 0 bases from V and 2 bases from J, with 12 bases between. Germline V gene data show CDR1 as SGHRS and CDR2 as YFSETQ. The CDR3 region is CASSLAGDYTYNEQFF. CDR3 nucleotides: TGCGCCAGCAGCTTGGCCGGTGACTACACCTACAATGAGCAGTTCTTC.

The V gene is TRBV18, the J gene TRBJ1-4, with D unclear. Deletions cut 1 base from V and 8 bases from J, with 8 bases between. The CDR3 is 13 residues long. The germline CDR1 and CDR2 sequences are KGHSH and LQKENI. The CDR3, as DNA: TGTGCCAGCTCACCACATGCGGGGGAAAAACTGTTTTTT. Its translation is CASSPHAGEKLFF.

The chain employs TRBV7-6 and TRBJ2-1; 9 bases map to TRBD2. The CDR3 runs to 16 residues. Looked up from germline, CDR1 is SGHVS and CDR2 is FNYEAQ. V lost 5 bases, J lost 6 bases, and 11 bases stayed unmatched. CDR3 DNA sequence: TGTGCCAGCAGCCCGCAAAGAGCGGGAGGAGGCAATGAGCAGTTCTTC. Protein sequence: CASSPQRAGGGNEQFF.

The chain links TRBV7-9 to TRBJ2-1; 9 positions match TRBD2. The junction had 0 bases not matched to a gene; V was cut back by 6 bases and J by 0 bases. The CDR3 runs to 14 residues. CDR1 and CDR2 from the germline V gene are SEHNR and FQNEAQ (reference sequence). The CDR3 DNA sequence: TGTGCCAGCAGTAGCGGGAGCTCCTACAATGAGCAGTTCTTC. This sequence encodes CASSSGSSYNEQFF.

The chain is built from TRBV4-2 and TRBJ2-2; D possibly corresponds to TRBD1 (8 bases). In germline, CDR1 is LGHNA, CDR2 YNFKEQ. Trimming left V 5 bases short and J 5 bases short, with 21 bases between. The CDR3 is made up of 17 amino acids. DNA of the CDR3: TGTGCCAGCAGCTTTGGACCCGACAGGGGAGGGACCGGGGAGCTGTTTTTT. Its translation: CASSFGPDRGGTGELFF.

The chain recombines TRBV30 with TRBJ1-4; 7 bases match TRBD1. The CDR3 length is 15 residues. Germline assignment: CDR1 GTSNPN and CDR2 SVGIG (reference sequence). The ends lost 4 bases at V and 0 bases at J; junction bases unmatched: 5. Written as DNA, the CDR3 is TGTGCCTGGACCACCGGGACAGCAACTAATGAAAAACTGTTTTTT. Translated: CAWTTGTATNEKLFF. Full variable domain (rest looked up from reference TRBV30 and TRBJ1-4): SQTIHQWPATLVQPVGSPLSLECTVEGTSNPNLYWYRQAAGRGLQLLFYSVGIGQISSEVPQNLSASRPQDRQFILSSKKLLLSDSGFYLCAWTTGTATNEKLFFGSGTQLSVL.

The chain uses TRBV5-6 and TRBJ2-7; D might be TRBD1 (6 bases). V lost 2 bases, J lost 2 bases, and 23 bases lay in between. Germline V lookup: CDR1 SGHDT, CDR2 YYEEEE. CDR3 length equals 18 residues. CDR3 sequence: CASSFQKDTGTRAYEQYF. For the CDR3, the DNA is TGTGCCAGCAGCTTCCAAAAAGATACAGGGACCAGGGCCTACGAGCAGTACTTC.

This chain connects TRBV28 to TRBJ2-5; 7 bases align to TRBD2. Per the germline V gene, CDR1 is MDHEN and CDR2 is SYDVKM. Germline trimming cut 7 bases from V and 7 bases from J; bases unmatched to any gene: 15. The CDR3 consists of 15 residues. The CDR3 coding sequence is TGTGCCAGCACCCGAACTAGGACAACGGGGGGGACCCAGTACTTC. Encoded protein: CASTRTRTTGGTQYF.

The chain combines TRBV11-3 with TRBJ2-1; 7 bases line up with TRBD1. J lost 7 bases, V lost 5 bases, and 11 bases had no gene match. This CDR3 spans 15 amino acids. In germline, CDR1 is SGHNT, CDR2 YENEEA. The CDR3: CASSPTGRVWNEQFF. DNA for the CDR3: TGTGCCAGCAGCCCGACAGGGCGAGTGTGGAATGAGCAGTTCTTC.

The V call is TRBV3-1 (or the pseudogene TRBV3-2), the J call TRBJ2-1; 9 bases fit TRBD2. Trimming removed 2 bases from V and 6 bases from J; junction bases left unmatched: 8. The CDR3 sequence is 16 residues long. Germline lookup yields CDR1 LGHDT and CDR2 YNNKEL (reference sequence). The CDR3 loop reads CASSQRAGGPPNEQFF. DNA of the CDR3: TGTGCCAGCAGCCAAAGAGCGGGGGGCCCACCCAATGAGCAGTTCTTC.